The 20 T cell receptor beta chains given below trace back to one sample, sequenced in a study of T-cell reconstitution after alpha-beta-depleted transplantation in children. Researchers prepared the TCRbeta library using unique molecular identifiers, the study reports. TCRdb called the PCR reads again in MiXCR, with one record for every CDR3 protein. The sample consists of about a million distinct CDR3 sequences, under 30% of them appearing once. The input for sequencing was PBMCs, mostly from graft donor cells, taken 360 days after TCRalphabeta/CD19-depleted stem cell transplant. These receptors all come from a boy less than two years old who had a stem cell transplant for SCID, so the T cells may come from the graft donor.

The chain combines TRBV5-1 with TRBJ2-3, with D tentatively TRBD1 (6 bases). Germline lookup yields CDR1 SGHRS and CDR2 YFSETQ. V lost 4 bases to trimming and J lost 2 bases, with 11 bases between them. The CDR3 sequence is 14 residues long. CDR3: CASSGQTFTDTQYF. The CDR3 DNA follows: TGCGCCAGCAGCGGACAGACATTCACAGATACGCAGTATTTT.

On this clonotype: The junction departs from germline at one end; a sequencing error may be responsible. The chain combines TRBV7-2 with TRBJ2-2; D ambiguous. From germline, CDR1 is SGHTA and CDR2 FQGNSA. This CDR3 contains 15 residues. Written as DNA, the CDR3 is TGTGCCAGCAGCGTAGCAGGATCGAACACCGGGGAGCTGTTTTTT. Protein: CASSVAGSNTGELFF.

The sample holds a few counts of this clonotype. The chain joins TRBV4-1 to TRBJ2-4; a weak D match, TRBD2 (5 bases). Germline V gene lookup returns CDR1 MGHRA and CDR2 YSYEKL. The CDR3 runs to 16 residues. V shed 4 bases and J shed 0 bases, with 13 bases lying between them. CDR3 amino acids: CASSRGRHLAKNIQYF. CDR3 DNA sequence: TGCGCCAGCAGCCGCGGGCGTCACTTAGCCAAAAACATTCAGTACTTC.

This clonotype was counted between two and nine times. This chain uses TRBV6-1 with TRBJ2-7; 13 bases are a match to TRBD2. CDR1 is MNHNS and CDR2 is SASEGT in the germline V gene. The ends lost 6 bases at V and 3 bases at J; junction bases unmatched: 11. The length of the CDR3 is 17 residues. This chain's CDR3 is CASSPSGTSGALYEQYF. CDR3 DNA: TGTGCCAGCAGCCCCTCCGGGACTAGCGGGGCTCTCTACGAGCAGTACTTC.

The chain recombines TRBV14 with TRBJ2-1; 12 bases match TRBD2. Germline V CDR1 and CDR2: SGHDN, FVKESK. V trimming: 4 bases; J trimming: 4 bases; junction bases outside the gene matches: 8. The CDR3 consists of 17 residues. The CDR3 loop is CASSREVLAGGYNEQFF. The CDR3 region has the DNA TGTGCCAGCAGCCGAGAGGTACTAGCGGGGGGATACAATGAGCAGTTCTTC. Complete variable domain (other parts from reference TRBV14 and TRBJ2-1): EAGVTQFPSHSVIEKGQTVTLRCDPISGHDNLYWYRRVMGKEIKFLLHFVKESKQDESGMPNNRFLAERTGGTYSTLKVQPAELEDSGVYFCASSREVLAGGYNEQFFGPGTRLTVL.

In its sample, this clonotype was seen once. The chain is built from TRBV10-3 and TRBJ2-7, with D possibly TRBD2 on 6 matching bases. In germline, CDR1 is ENHRY, CDR2 SYGVKD. The ends were cut back, 7 bases at V and 4 bases at J, with 14 bases in the middle. The CDR3 spans 13 residues. CDR3 residues: CAINSGTAYEQYF. DNA of the CDR3: TGTGCCATCAATTCCGGGACTGCATACGAGCAGTACTTC.

The chain links TRBV10-3 to TRBJ2-2; a weak D match, TRBD1 (6 bases). Germline CDR1 ENHRY, CDR2 SYGVKD. This CDR3 has 15 amino acids. Trimming shortened V by 1 base and J by 5 bases, and 11 bases separated the two germline ends. CDR3 bases: TGTGCCATCAGTGAGTACGGGACACCGACCGGGGAGCTGTTTTTT. This gives the protein CAISEYGTPTGELFF.

The chain recombines TRBV12-3 or TRBV12-4 with TRBJ1-2, with D perhaps matching TRBD1 (5 bases). The CDR3 is 16 residues long. V was trimmed by 5 bases and J by 7 bases, leaving 23 bases between them. The CDR3 region has the DNA TGTGCCAGCAGTCCCCCCCCAGGGTTCCCGAGAAGTGGCTACACCTTC. Amino acids: CASSPPPGFPRSGYTF.

The genes are TRBV5-1 and TRBJ2-1; D is unclear. Trimming took off 0 bases at V and 7 bases at J, with 14 bases between the two ends. The length of the CDR3 is 15 residues. The germline V gene has CDR1 SGHRS and CDR2 YFSETQ. DNA for the CDR3: TGCGCCAGCAGCTTGGGCGGACCCCCGAGAAATGAGCAGTTCTTC. This gives the protein CASSLGGPPRNEQFF. Full variable domain (missing parts from reference TRBV5-1 and TRBJ2-1): KAGVTQTPRYLIKTRGQQVTLSCSPISGHRSVSWYQQTPGQGLQFLFEYFSETQRNKGNFPGRFSGRQFSNSRSEMNVSTLELGDSALYLCASSLGGPPRNEQFFGPGTRLTVL.

This clonotype was detected a few times. V gene TRBV5-1 combines with J gene TRBJ2-1; D is tentatively TRBD1 or TRBD2 (5 bases each). The CDR3 extends over 15 amino acids. Trimming shortened V by 9 bases and J by 2 bases, and 18 bases separated the two germline ends. Germline V gene sequence: CDR1 SGHRS, CDR2 YFSETQ. In nucleotides, the CDR3 is TGCGCCACCCGGGGTTTTCAAGGGGCCTACAATGAGCAGTTCTTC. This codes for CATRGFQGAYNEQFF.

The rearrangement uses TRBV2 and TRBJ2-3; weak D call: TRBD2 (6 bases). V dropped 5 bases and J dropped 6 bases, with 24 bases sitting between them. Germline V lookup: CDR1 SNHLY, CDR2 FYNNEI. The CDR3 sequence is 17 residues long. The CDR3 nucleotides read TGTGCCAGCAGTCATAACCTAGCGTTCCCCCCTGTGGATACGCAGTATTTT. Its protein is CASSHNLAFPPVDTQYF.

This clonotype appeared a single time. The conserved phenylalanine or tryptophan is not found at the CDR3 terminus, so this likely reflects a read error. The V call is TRBV25-1, the J call TRBJ1-1; D is undetermined. Trimming cost V 5 bases and J 4 bases, with 5 bases left between them. The CDR3 is made up of 11 amino acids. Germline values: CDR1 MGHDK, CDR2 SYGVNS. The CDR3 nucleotides read TGTGCCAGCAGTAGGCTCACTGAAGCTTTCTCT. Translation gives CASSRLTEAFS.

This chain uses TRBV9 with TRBJ1-1, with D unresolved. The germline CDR1 and CDR2 sequences are SGDLS and YYNGEE. V was cut by 3 bases and J by 6 bases, with 18 bases left in between. The CDR3 is 15 residues long. The CDR3 is CASSARAGRWAEAFF. The DNA for the CDR3 is TGTGCCAGCAGCGCCCGAGCAGGCCGCTGGGCTGAAGCTTTCTTT.

The table lists this clonotype with a few counts. The chain employs TRBV25-1 and TRBJ1-1; perhaps TRBD1 as D (5 bases). This CDR3 comprises 11 residues. The V and J ends lost 6 bases and 5 bases respectively, with 7 bases between them. Germline V gene lookup returns CDR1 MGHDK and CDR2 SYGVNS. CDR3 bases: TGTGCCAGCAGCCGGACAACTGAAGCTTTCTTT. This sequence encodes CASSRTTEAFF.

This rearrangement joins TRBV20-1 to TRBJ1-1; D not resolved. CDR3 length: 12 residues. Germline lookup yields CDR1 DFQATT and CDR2 SNEGSKA (reference sequence). V lost 4 bases and J lost 3, with 9 bases in between. This CDR3 is CSAMTHHTEAFF. The CDR3 bases are TGCAGTGCTATGACACATCACACTGAAGCTTTCTTT.

The table lists this clonotype with a few counts. This chain connects TRBV9 to TRBJ2-3; 7 bases match TRBD2. Germline V gene sequence: CDR1 SGDLS, CDR2 YYNGEE. The CDR3 has 16 amino acids. V was pared by 0 bases and J by 2 bases, with 6 bases of the junction left unmatched. The CDR3 DNA is TGTGCCAGCAGCGTAGTGCCTAGCGGAGCCACAGATACGCAGTATTTT. Translating it yields CASSVVPSGATDTQYF.

V usage is TRBV20-1 and J usage is TRBJ2-1; D possibly corresponds to TRBD1 (5 bases). This CDR3 has 14 residues. Trimming cost V 6 bases and J 0 bases, with 12 bases left between them. Germline V CDR1 and CDR2: DFQATT, SNEGSKA (reference sequence). CDR3: CSAETESSYNEQFF. CDR3 coding DNA: TGCAGTGCCGAGACAGAGAGCTCCTACAATGAGCAGTTCTTC.

The J gene is TRBJ2-7, the V gene TRBV5-1; D possibly uses TRBD1 or TRBD2 (5 bases each). V lost 0 bases and J 3 bases, leaving 13 bases between the germline ends. Germline CDR1 is SGHRS and CDR2 is YFSETQ. This CDR3 has 15 amino acids. Here the CDR3 reads CASSLDQGPLYEQYF. CDR3 bases: TGCGCCAGCAGCTTGGATCAGGGACCCCTCTACGAGCAGTACTTC.

The gene calls are TRBV24-1 and TRBJ2-3; TRBD1 agrees at 7 bases. V dropped 5 bases and J dropped 4; count of bases not matched to a gene: 11. This CDR3 region has 16 residues. Germline CDR1 is KGHDR and CDR2 is SFDVKD. The CDR3 sequence is CATSVPTGVRADTQYF. CDR3 nucleotides: TGTGCCACCAGTGTTCCTACAGGGGTGAGGGCAGATACGCAGTATTTT.

Ten or more counts support this clonotype. The chain couples TRBV18 to TRBJ1-1; maybe TRBD1 (5 bases). The CDR3 length is 14 residues. Germline loops: CDR1 KGHSH, CDR2 LQKENI. Trimming shortened V by 3 bases and J by 1 base, and 9 bases separated the two germline ends. DNA of the CDR3: TGTGCCAGCTCACCGGAGGGGCGGAACACTGAAGCTTTCTTT. Residues: CASSPEGRNTEAFF.